This T cell receptor beta chain was found in a study of cytomegalovirus exposure and HLA in healthy donors. Study in general: Early released data comprised tens of millions of unique TCRs from HLA-typed donors. The study, taken as a whole, reports: Rarity characterized most TCR sequences, yet some public TCRs appeared in many donors. Several of the most significant clusters appeared, in a later analysis, to be linked to common viral pathogens.

PCR primers comprised 60 Vbeta and 13 Jbeta primers. The method was immunoSEQ multiplex PCR; TCRdb's version includes in-frame clones alone and lacks a portion of them. The data contain a few hundred thousand clones, approximately 80% of them singletons. CDR3 length: 14 residues. V lost 0 bases, J lost 3 bases, and 10 bases lay in between. Germline values: CDR1 SGHRS, CDR2 YFSETQ. Worth noting for this clone: As yet, its antigen is unknown.

Sequencing was carried out using PBMCs. The receptor was derived from a girl between 10 and 17 years old in good health and CMV-seronegative. V usage is TRBV5-1 and J usage is TRBJ2-7; possible D gene TRBD2, 5 bases. CDR3 coding DNA: TGCGCCAGCAGCTTGGTCGGAGGTATCTACGAGCAGTACTTC. This gives the protein CASSLVGGIYEQYF.